This T cell receptor beta chain was documented in a study of blood T cell repertoires in COVID-19. Measured with immunoSEQ multiplex PCR; TCRdb has only the in-frame clones, and not every one. Among just over 150,000 clones, 84% were seen once, and the ten largest hold roughly 8.9%. Trimming removed 3 bases from V and 0 bases from J; junction bases left unmatched: 3. The CDR3 is 15 amino acids. CDR1 is SGHDT and CDR2 is YYEEEE in the germline V gene. Sequencing used peripheral blood. The gene calls are TRBV5-6 and TRBJ2-4; the match to TRBD1 covers 7 bases. The clonotype originates from a woman in her fifties or sixties with acute or convalescent COVID-19. CDR3 protein: CASSWDRVAKNIQYF. The CDR3 region has the DNA TGTGCCAGCAGCTGGGACAGAGTAGCCAAAAACATTCAGTACTTC.